This T cell receptor (beta chain) came from a study of blood T cell repertoires in COVID-19. In the study overall: COVID-19 samples from acute and convalescent phases originated in the United States, Italy and Spain.

This clone was counted only a few times. Other DNA sequences in the sample encode the same CDR3. TCRdb keeps only in-frame clones here, not all; method: immunoSEQ multiplex PCR. The table shows over 80,000 clones, with 88% occurring only once. V was cut by 4 bases and J by 4 bases, with 7 bases left in between. Germline loops: CDR1 SQVTM, CDR2 ANQGSEA. The CDR3 loop spans 11 amino acids. This chain uses TRBV29-1 with TRBJ1-1, with D perhaps matching TRBD1 (5 bases). Sequenced sample: peripheral blood. The receptor was isolated from a man between 65 and 85 years old with acute or convalescent COVID-19. Written as DNA, the CDR3 is TGCAGCGTTGGTAGGGGCACTGAAGCTTTCTTT. Translation gives CSVGRGTEAFF.